Listed here are 30 T cell receptor beta chains from one sample, sequenced in a study of vaccination and CD4 T cells after COVID-19. Antigens for these TCRs are unknown. Treatment defined: approximately 9-day PBMC culture with coronavirus spike peptide pools or control peptides (ViraFEST assay). An Oncomine TCR Beta short-read assay was used to sequence the DNA from cultured CD4+ T cells. TCRdb fed the PCR reads into MiXCR, producing one record per CDR3 protein. The sample contains around 16,000 distinct CDR3 sequences, about 54% of which appear only once. The source was cultured CD4+ T cells from blood, collected after SARS-CoV-2 vaccination. The receptors derive from a human donor with COVID-19.

The rearrangement links TRBV9 to TRBJ1-2; D perhaps matches TRBD1 (6 bases). The V end was cut by 2 bases, the J end by 7 bases, with 12 bases between. The germline gives CDR1 SGDLS, CDR2 YYNGEE. This CDR3 is built from 13 residues. The CDR3 loop reads CASSVRGGFGYTF. CDR3 DNA: TGTGCCAGCAGCGTTAGGGGGGGCTTTGGCTACACCTTC.

The rearrangement uses TRBV19 and TRBJ2-5; 11 positions match TRBD1. Per germline, CDR1 LNHDA and CDR2 SQIVND (reference sequence). Losses at the gene ends were 2 bases for V and 7 bases for J; bases not matched to a gene: 6. This CDR3 contains 15 residues. The CDR3 region is CASSIQGQGGGTQYF. The CDR3 DNA reads as TGTGCCAGTAGTATACAGGGACAGGGGGGAGGGACCCAGTACTTC.

The V call is TRBV6-1, the J call TRBJ1-1; perhaps TRBD1 as D (5 bases). The length of the CDR3 is 16 residues. CDR1 and CDR2 (germline): MNHNS, SASEGT. Trimming pared 6 bases from V and 8 bases from J, leaving 25 bases between. DNA for the CDR3: TGTGCCAGCAGCGCAAACGGGGTAAGGGGTAACTCCGAAGCTTTCTTT. Amino acid sequence: CASSANGVRGNSEAFF.

J is TRBJ1-1 and V is TRBV25-1, with D possibly being TRBD1 (6 bases). CDR1 and CDR2 (germline): MGHDK, SYGVNS. Trimming stripped 0 bases from V and 3 bases from J, with 11 bases between. There are 15 residues in the CDR3. The CDR3 reads CASSEYGGPYTEAFF. The DNA of the CDR3 is TGTGCCAGCAGTGAATACGGGGGCCCATACACTGAAGCTTTCTTT.

The V call is TRBV6-5, the J call TRBJ2-7; maybe TRBD2 (5 bases). The germline CDR1 and CDR2 sequences are MNHEY and SVGAGI. The CDR3 length is 15 residues. V lost 4 bases to trimming and J lost 2 bases, with 15 bases between them. For the CDR3, the DNA is TGTGCCAGCAGTTCCCCTCCCGGGAAGGCCTACGAGCAGTACTTC. Encoded protein: CASSSPPGKAYEQYF.

V and J are TRBV20-1 and TRBJ2-3, with TRBD2 as a possible D gene (6 bases). CDR1 and CDR2 from the germline V gene are DFQATT and SNEGSKA (reference sequence). V gave up 1 base and J gave up 0 bases, with 23 bases separating them. The CDR3 is 19 amino acids. CDR3 in DNA: TGCAGTGCTAGAGCCGGAGCGGGCTCCCGGGGCCTTAGCACAGATACGCAGTATTTT. It specifies CSARAGAGSRGLSTDTQYF.

V gene TRBV12-3 or TRBV12-4 combines with J gene TRBJ2-5; D perhaps matches TRBD2 (5 bases). The CDR3 sequence is 11 residues long. V shed 5 bases and J shed 9 bases, with 10 bases lying between them. The CDR3 is CASSALGAQYF. DNA for the CDR3: TGTGCCAGCAGTGCCCTCGGGGCCCAGTACTTC.

This rearrangement joins TRBV20-1 to TRBJ1-5; 8 bases fit TRBD1. From germline, CDR1 is DFQATT and CDR2 SNEGSKA (reference sequence). Trimming cost V 1 base and J 9 bases; bases outside gene matches: 11. The CDR3 extends over 15 amino acids. The CDR3 here is CSARATGGKSSPQHF. CDR3 bases: TGCAGTGCTAGAGCAACAGGGGGGAAGAGCTCGCCCCAGCATTTT.

About this clonotype: Mismatch with germline at one junction end may stem from a read error. This rearrangement joins TRBV6-1 to TRBJ2-1; 14 nucleotides align to TRBD2. Germline CDR1 MNHNS, CDR2 SASEGT. This CDR3 has 17 amino acids. CDR3 coding DNA: TGCGCCAGCAGCCAACCGACTAGCGGGGGGGTTCGTGATGAGCAGTTCTTC. Its protein is CASSQPTSGGVRDEQFF.

In its sample, this clonotype ranks as large. The chain has TRBV7-8 and TRBJ2-3; 9 nucleotides align to TRBD1. Trimming at V came to 2 bases and at J to 5 bases, leaving 2 bases not matched to a gene. Looked up from germline, CDR1 is SGHVS and CDR2 is FQNEAQ. The CDR3 has 14 residues. The chain's CDR3 is CASSLRDREDTQYF. The CDR3 coding sequence is TGTGCCAGCAGCTTAAGGGACAGGGAAGATACGCAGTATTTT.

This rearrangement joins TRBV9 to TRBJ2-3; D is unclear. Germline values: CDR1 SGDLS, CDR2 YYNGEE. V lost 3 bases and J 4 bases, leaving 6 bases between the germline ends. The CDR3 is 12 residues long. The chain's CDR3 is CASSESADTQYF. CDR3 in DNA: TGTGCCAGCAGCGAGAGCGCAGATACGCAGTATTTT.

The chain carries TRBV19 and TRBJ2-3, with D maybe TRBD2 (6 bases). The ends were cut back, 9 bases at V and 4 bases at J, with 17 bases in the middle. CDR1 is LNHDA and CDR2 is SQIVND in the germline V gene (reference sequence). The CDR3 is 14 residues long. The CDR3: CASNPGVQADTQYF. CDR3 nucleotides: TGTGCCAGCAATCCGGGGGTCCAGGCAGATACGCAGTATTTT.

This chain joins TRBV5-1 and TRBJ2-5; D remains unclear. Deletions cut 0 bases from V and 4 bases from J, with 4 bases between. This CDR3 is 12 amino acids long. Per germline, CDR1 SGHRS and CDR2 YFSETQ. The CDR3 loop is CASSLGVETQYF. The CDR3 nucleotides read TGCGCCAGCAGCTTGGGTGTAGAGACCCAGTACTTC.

The V call is TRBV7-9, the J call TRBJ2-2; 8 positions agree with TRBD1. V dropped 6 bases and J dropped 0; count of bases not matched to a gene: 3. In germline, CDR1 is SEHNR, CDR2 FQNEAQ (reference sequence). This CDR3 comprises 15 residues. The CDR3 loop reads CASRKGQANTGELFF. The CDR3 DNA follows: TGTGCCAGCAGGAAGGGACAGGCGAACACCGGGGAGCTGTTTTTT.

This CDR3 is CASSLGESSGGNTQYF. CDR3 in DNA: TGTGCCAGCAGCTTAGGAGAATCTAGCGGGGGAAATACGCAGTATTTT. The chain recombines TRBV7-8 with TRBJ2-3; 10 bases map to TRBD2. The CDR3 sequence is 16 residues long. Germline CDR1 SGHVS, CDR2 FQNEAQ. The junction had 8 bases not matched to a gene; V was cut back by 1 base and J by 7 bases.

V gene TRBV5-1 combines with J gene TRBJ1-1; D might be TRBD1 (6 bases). This CDR3 is 14 amino acids long. V gave up 3 bases and J gave up 5 bases, with 14 bases separating them. Germline CDR1 is SGHRS and CDR2 is YFSETQ. This CDR3 is CASSSSGTRTEAFF. Here the CDR3 DNA reads TGCGCCAGCAGCTCCTCCGGGACAAGGACTGAAGCTTTCTTT.

This chain uses TRBV7-2 with TRBJ2-3; TRBD1 matches at 11 bases. CDR1 is SGHTA and CDR2 is FQGNSA in the germline V gene. The CDR3 extends over 15 amino acids. V trimming: 1 base; J trimming: 7 bases; junction bases outside the gene matches: 4. CDR3 in amino acids: CASSLGGTGGHTQYF. CDR3 bases: TGTGCCAGCAGCTTAGGGGGGACAGGGGGGCATACGCAGTATTTT.

J is TRBJ2-7 and V is TRBV19, with D unresolved. The CDR3 loop spans 13 amino acids. The V end was cut by 6 bases, the J end by 6 bases, with 15 bases between. Germline V gene lookup returns CDR1 LNHDA and CDR2 SQIVND (reference sequence). CDR3 loop: CASSPNFPGEQYF. The DNA for the CDR3 is TGTGCCAGTAGCCCTAATTTCCCTGGCGAGCAGTACTTC.

V usage is TRBV15 and J usage is TRBJ1-2, with 7 nucleotides matching TRBD1. Germline-derived CDR1 and CDR2 are LNHNV and YYDKDF (reference sequence). The CDR3 covers 13 residues. The J segment lost 7 bases and the V segment lost 4 bases, leaving 6 bases of the junction unmatched. The CDR3 coding sequence is TGTGCCACCAGCACGACGACAGGGACTGGCTACACCTTC. Its translation is CATSTTTGTGYTF.

The genes are TRBV30 and TRBJ2-5; 10 bases align to TRBD2. This CDR3 spans 14 amino acids. Unmatched junction bases numbered 5, after V lost 5 bases and J lost 2 bases. Germline values: CDR1 GTSNPN, CDR2 SVGIG (reference sequence). This chain's CDR3 is CAWGSGGEQETQYF. CDR3 nucleotides: TGTGCCTGGGGGAGCGGGGGGGAACAAGAGACCCAGTACTTC.

The gene calls are TRBV12-3 or TRBV12-4 and TRBJ2-1; no clear D. The V end lost 3 bases, the J end lost 8 bases, and 11 bases lay between the germline ends. This CDR3 contains 13 residues. The CDR3 reads CASSFEDGDEQFF. The CDR3 DNA is TGTGCCAGCAGTTTTGAGGACGGCGATGAGCAGTTCTTC.

The chain combines TRBV5-4 with TRBJ2-7; tentatively, D is TRBD1 (6 bases). Per the germline V gene, CDR1 is SGHNT and CDR2 is YYREEE (reference sequence). Trimming pared 1 base from V and 0 bases from J, leaving 11 bases between. The CDR3 extends over 15 amino acids. CDR3 residues: CASSLQGGFSYEQYF. In DNA, the CDR3 is TGTGCCAGCAGCTTGCAAGGGGGTTTCTCCTACGAGCAGTACTTC.

The chain combines TRBV28 with TRBJ2-3; 9 positions agree with TRBD1. The CDR3 runs 12 residues. V lost 8 bases and J lost 6; bases outside the gene matches: 3. Per the germline V gene, CDR1 is MDHEN and CDR2 is SYDVKM. The CDR3 DNA follows: TGTGCCAGCGGACAGGGGTGGGATACGCAGTATTTT. Its protein product is CASGQGWDTQYF.

CDR3 sequence: CSASRGGYNEQFF. Written as DNA, the CDR3 is TGCAGTGCATCTAGGGGGGGCTACAATGAGCAGTTCTTC. The chain employs TRBV20-1 and TRBJ2-1, with TRBD2 as a possible D gene (7 bases). CDR1 DFQATT and CDR2 SNEGSKA come from the germline V gene (reference sequence). The CDR3 totals 13 residues. Between the trimmed V and J ends, which lost 6 bases and 3 bases, there was a span of 12 bases.

The rearrangement joins TRBV24-1 to TRBJ2-2, with D possibly being TRBD2 (6 bases). Trimming shortened V by 7 bases and J by 8 bases, and 19 bases separated the two germline ends. The CDR3 is 15 residues long. CDR1 and CDR2 (germline): KGHDR, SFDVKD. CDR3 sequence: CATSDTERAAGELFF. In nucleotides, the CDR3 is TGTGCCACCAGCGACACGGAGCGGGCCGCGGGGGAGCTGTTTTTT.

The chain couples TRBV6-4 to TRBJ2-7; 7 nucleotides align to TRBD2. Trimming cost V 8 bases and J 4 bases; bases outside gene matches: 17. Germline-derived CDR1 and CDR2 are MRHNA and SNTAGT. The CDR3 has 16 amino acids. The CDR3 sequence: CASSPSAGMFPYEQYF. The CDR3 DNA reads as TGTGCCAGCTCTCCATCAGCGGGGATGTTCCCATACGAGCAGTACTTC.

V gene TRBV20-1 combines with J gene TRBJ1-2, with TRBD1 matching 7 bases. CDR3 size: 14 residues. V trimming: 6 bases; J trimming: 4 bases; junction bases outside the gene matches: 11. Germline V gene sequence: CDR1 DFQATT, CDR2 SNEGSKA (reference sequence). Written as DNA, the CDR3 is TGCAGTGCCCGAAGCGGGGACAGCCTCTATGGCTACACCTTC. Its protein is CSARSGDSLYGYTF.

The V gene is TRBV15, the J gene TRBJ1-1; no reliable D call. The CDR3 is 13 residues long. V was trimmed by 4 bases and J by 6 bases, leaving 12 bases between them. CDR1 is LNHNV and CDR2 is YYDKDF in the germline V gene (reference sequence). CDR3 region: CATSKTPGAEAFF. CDR3 nucleotide sequence: TGTGCCACCAGCAAAACACCGGGAGCTGAAGCTTTCTTT.

This clonotype has just a few counts. The chain couples TRBV20-1 to TRBJ1-2; D is unclear. This CDR3 spans 12 amino acids. Germline loops: CDR1 DFQATT, CDR2 SNEGSKA (reference sequence). Trimming left V 0 bases short and J 3 bases short, with 5 bases between. For the CDR3, the DNA is TGCAGTGCTAGAGATCGTCACTATGGCTACACCTTC. It specifies CSARDRHYGYTF.

The chain joins TRBV5-1 to TRBJ2-3, with 8 bases fitting TRBD1. From germline, CDR1 is SGHRS and CDR2 YFSETQ. This CDR3 has 15 residues. V trimming: 5 bases; J trimming: 0 bases; junction bases outside the gene matches: 5. The CDR3 is CASSWGTGSTDTQYF. For the CDR3, the DNA is TGCGCCAGCAGTTGGGGGACAGGAAGCACAGATACGCAGTATTTT. Full variable domain (remainder filled in from reference TRBV5-1 and TRBJ2-3): KAGVTQTPRYLIKTRGQQVTLSCSPISGHRSVSWYQQTPGQGLQFLFEYFSETQRNKGNFPGRFSGRQFSNSRSEMNVSTLELGDSALYLCASSWGTGSTDTQYFGPGTRLTVL.